This T cell receptor beta chain is from a study of metastatic and nonmetastatic thyroid tumors. About the study: A comparison of repertoires was made across blood and tumor or nodule tissue from malignant and benign thyroid patients.

The study's findings and limits: Reports indicated that malignant thyroid tumors showed significantly higher TCR beta diversity than benign nodules did, in blood and tumor.

No treatment had been given to any patient before thyroid surgery. This clone was counted many times. Its antigen is currently unknown. The germline V gene encodes CDR1 MDHEN and CDR2 SYDVKM. The CDR3 runs 15 residues. V trimming: 8 bases; J trimming: 5 bases; junction bases outside the gene matches: 13. Original handling: A classifier for distant metastasis in papillary thyroid cancer was constructed using CDR3 differences observed across clinicopathological groups. From the PCR reads, TCRdb re-called clones with MiXCR. TCRdb's processing, not the authors' own work, is the source of the V and J calls. The table lists thousands of clones, 29% of them singletons.

This clonotype was obtained from a female donor with papillary thyroid cancer or a benign thyroid nodule (not recorded which). Some clones in this sample may be carry-over from other donors' samples. The sample comprised tumor tissue. The chain has TRBV28 and TRBJ1-2; the match to TRBD1 covers 8 bases. Here the CDR3 DNA reads TGTGCCAGCCTAGACAGGGGAGGTTGGTCGTATGGCTACACCTTC. Protein sequence: CASLDRGGWSYGYTF.